This T cell receptor beta chain originates from a study of cytomegalovirus exposure and HLA in healthy donors. Notes on the study in general: On later analysis, the bulk of CMV-associated TCR beta chains appeared to be HLA-restricted. When analyzed later, a missense DCLRE1C variant was found to be linked to TCR beta V- and J-gene trimming. Likely technical artifact: a cluster of highly shared sequence variants. Among the most significant clusters, several appeared linked to common viral pathogens in a later analysis.

Both 60 Vbeta primers and 13 Jbeta primers went into the PCR. Method: immunoSEQ multiplex PCR; TCRdb's copy keeps in-frame clones and lacks some. The sample lists more than 90,000 clones, just under 80% occurring once. This clone turned up a few times. The antigen is unknown. With V trimmed by 6 bases and J by 4 bases, 8 bases remained unmatched. This CDR3 has 16 residues. Germline lookup yields CDR1 MNHNY and CDR2 SVGAGI (reference sequence). The genes are TRBV6-6 and TRBJ2-2; 10 nucleotides match TRBD1. Source material: PBMCs. The receptor's source is a woman in her 40s in good health and CMV-seronegative. The CDR3 reads CASRPTGGVGTGELFF. The DNA for the CDR3 is TGTGCCAGCAGGCCGACAGGGGGCGTAGGCACCGGGGAGCTGTTTTTT.